This T cell receptor beta chain came from a study of blood T cell repertoires in COVID-19. Study summary: Italy, Spain and the United States were the sources of the convalescent and acute COVID-19 samples. T cells, B-cell-depleted T cells, or PBMCs supplied cDNA or gDNA.

CDR1 is SGHRS, CDR2 YFSETQ, per germline. The length of the CDR3 is 15 residues. V lost 1 base and J lost 5, with 15 bases in between. In the original analysis: Estimates of nucleated cell counts were drawn from the amplification of reference gene primers. Clones were read by immunoSEQ multiplex PCR, and TCRdb kept only the in-frame ones, dropping some. V, J and clone size are those of that table, while D and trimming were read from the DNA. The sample holds around 250,000 clones, around 82% seen once. Specimen: peripheral blood. The gene calls are TRBV5-1 and TRBJ2-5; TRBD2 is a possible D gene (6 bases). This sequence originates from a man older than 75 with acute or convalescent COVID-19. CDR3 amino acids: CASSLSSGGYETQYF. CDR3 DNA sequence: TGCGCCAGCAGCTTGAGTTCTGGGGGGTACGAGACCCAGTACTTC.